The rows below give T cell receptor beta chains drawn from one sample of a study of T cell responses to AZD1222 COVID-19 vaccine. The method was immunoSEQ multiplex PCR; TCRdb's version includes in-frame clones alone and lacks a portion of them. The sample lists over 75,000 clones, over 75% occurring once. Sequenced material: peripheral blood, taken on day 0 of AZD1222 vaccination. The receptors were sampled from an adult in good health. Each CDR3 is given with its conserved first and last residue. D genes are given only for firm matches. Size is stated for part of the rows, as once, few or many counts, or as a class when the clone is expanded.

abundance	v_gene	d_gene	j_gene	CDR3aa	CDR3nt
.	TRBV2	TRBD1	TRBJ2-7	CASSSATGGSYEQYF	TGTGCCAGCAGTTCAGCGACAGGGGGCTCCTACGAGCAGTACTTC
.	TRBV5-4	.	TRBJ2-7	CASSPRDGNYEQYF	TGTGCCAGCAGCCCCCGGGACGGGAACTACGAGCAGTACTTC
.	TRBV4-2	.	TRBJ2-3	CASSQFLSQADTQYF	TGTGCCAGCAGCCAATTCCTCAGCCAAGCAGATACGCAGTATTTT
.	TRBV9	.	TRBJ2-1	CASSDTGDSQYNEQFF	TGTGCCAGCAGCGACACAGGGGACTCCCAATACAATGAGCAGTTCTTC
once	TRBV24-1	.	TRBJ2-5	CATSAGRRLGETQYF	TGTGCCACCAGTGCGGGACGGCGATTGGGGGAGACCCAGTACTTC
.	TRBV6-5	TRBD2	TRBJ2-1	CASTGLALSEQFF	TGTGCCAGCACGGGACTAGCCCTCAGTGAGCAGTTCTTC
.	TRBV5-1	.	TRBJ2-7	CASSLDTYEQYF	TGCGCCAGCAGCCTAGACACCTACGAGCAGTACTTC
.	TRBV7-2	TRBD2	TRBJ2-7	CASSSRGGRATQYF	TGTGCCAGCAGCTCCCGCGGCGGGAGGGCAACGCAGTACTTC
.	TRBV27	TRBD2	TRBJ2-7	CASSLGLAGDEQYF	TGTGCCAGCAGTTTAGGGCTAGCGGGAGACGAGCAGTACTTC
.	TRBV2	.	TRBJ1-2	CASSIKGWANYGYTF	TGTGCCAGCAGTATTAAGGGATGGGCTAACTATGGCTACACCTTC
.	TRBV21-1	.	TRBJ2-7	CASSTLCSYEQYF	TGTGCCAGCAGCACACTGTGCTCCTACGAGCAGTACTTC
few	TRBV6-2/TRBV6-3	TRBD1	TRBJ1-5	CASSYNGQGSPQHF	TGTGCCAGCAGTTACAATGGACAGGGCTCGCCCCAGCATTTT
.	TRBV6-6	TRBD1	TRBJ1-3	CASSFTTGIHGNTIYF	TGTGCCAGCAGTTTTACGACAGGGATTCATGGAAACACCATATATTTT
.	TRBV18	.	TRBJ2-3	CASSLVPGGLSSTDTQYF	TGTGCCAGCTCACTCGTACCGGGGGGCTTATCTAGCACAGATACGCAGTATTTT
once	TRBV9	.	TRBJ2-7	CASSVSPSHSYEQYF	TGTGCCAGCAGCGTAAGCCCCAGCCACTCCTACGAGCAGTACTTC
.	TRBV5-4	.	TRBJ2-3	CASSPDLRGTDTQYF	TGTGCCAGCAGCCCCGACTTACGCGGCACAGATACGCAGTATTTT
.	TRBV21-1	.	TRBJ2-2	CASSKRDGRNTGELFF	TGTGCCAGCAGCAAACGGGACGGGAGGAACACCGGGGAGCTGTTTTTT
.	TRBV28	.	TRBJ2-7	CASSFSYEQYF	TGTGCCAGCAGTTTCTCCTACGAGCAGTACTTC
.	TRBV6-2/TRBV6-3	TRBD2	TRBJ2-3	CASSYYGSGRAETDTQYF	TGTGCCAGCAGTTACTATGGGAGCGGGAGGGCCGAGACAGATACGCAGTATTTT
.	TRBV6-4	.	TRBJ2-1	CASSDSPGVTQFF	TGTGCCAGCAGTGACTCGCCGGGTGTGACCCAGTTCTTC
.	TRBV6-5	.	TRBJ1-5	CATGGGNQPQHF	TGTGCCACCGGAGGCGGCAATCAGCCCCAGCATTTT
.	TRBV7-2	.	TRBJ2-1	CASSLGTFNEQFF	TGTGCCAGCAGCTTAGGGACCTTCAATGAGCAGTTCTTC
.	TRBV25-1	.	TRBJ1-5	CASSEYEIGFNQPQHF	TGTGCCAGCAGTGAATATGAGATAGGCTTCAATCAGCCCCAGCATTTT
.	TRBV19	TRBD2	TRBJ2-1	CASSTLGPGTSGKYNEQFF	TGTGCCAGTAGTACACTGGGGCCCGGGACTAGCGGGAAATACAATGAGCAGTTCTTC
.	TRBV10-1	.	TRBJ2-1	CASSEGNSEQFF	TGCGCCAGCAGTGAGGGGAATTCCGAGCAGTTCTTC
.	TRBV7-2	.	TRBJ2-2	CASSLLGANTGELFF	TGTGCCAGCAGCTTACTTGGGGCGAACACCGGGGAGCTGTTTTTT
.	TRBV5-1	.	TRBJ1-1	CASSWAGVNTEAFF	TGCGCCAGCAGCTGGGCCGGAGTTAACACTGAAGCTTTCTTT
.	TRBV19	TRBD1	TRBJ2-3	CASSARTGPDTDTQYF	TGTGCCAGTAGTGCCCGGACAGGACCTGACACAGATACGCAGTATTTT
once	TRBV12-5	.	TRBJ1-1	CASAHVGLGDTEAFF	TGTGCTAGTGCCCATGTGGGATTGGGAGACACTGAAGCTTTCTTT
.	TRBV28	.	TRBJ2-7	CASTIPDGTSYEQYF	TGTGCCAGCACCATACCGGACGGGACCTCCTACGAGCAGTACTTC
.	TRBV9	.	TRBJ2-3	CASSVAGASGDTQYF	TGTGCCAGCAGCGTAGCGGGGGCCTCCGGAGATACGCAGTATTTT
.	TRBV28	TRBD1	TRBJ1-1	CASSIPLQGLNTEAFF	TGTGCCAGCAGTATCCCCCTACAGGGGTTGAACACTGAAGCTTTCTTT
.	TRBV24-1	TRBD2	TRBJ2-5	CATSGGGIETQYF	TGTGCCACCAGTGGCGGGGGTATTGAGACCCAGTACTTC
.	TRBV11-2	.	TRBJ1-1	CASSLEANTEAFF	TGTGCCAGCAGCTTAGAAGCGAACACTGAAGCTTTCTTT
.	TRBV2	TRBD1	TRBJ1-5	CASADRQGVNQPQHF	TGTGCCAGCGCGGACCGACAGGGGGTCAATCAGCCCCAGCATTTT
.	TRBV19	TRBD2	TRBJ2-1	CASSDPGLAGGIDEQFF	TGTGCCAGTAGTGATCCGGGACTAGCGGGAGGAATCGATGAGCAGTTCTTC
.	TRBV27	.	TRBJ2-7	CASKIKGVGGEQYF	TGTGCCAGCAAAATTAAAGGGGTCGGGGGTGAGCAGTACTTC
.	TRBV24-1	TRBD1	TRBJ1-1	CATSDSTGMNTEAFF	TGTGCCACCAGTGATTCGACAGGGATGAACACTGAAGCTTTCTTT
.	TRBV7-9	TRBD1	TRBJ2-1	CASRKPQGDYNEQFF	TGTGCCAGCAGGAAGCCACAGGGGGATTACAATGAGCAGTTCTTC
.	TRBV5-6	.	TRBJ2-3	CASSLDKQERTDTQYF	TGTGCCAGCAGCTTGGATAAACAGGAGCGGACAGATACGCAGTATTTT
few	TRBV7-9	.	TRBJ2-1	CASSFRDIYNEQFF	TGTGCCAGCAGCTTCCGGGACATCTACAATGAGCAGTTCTTC
.	TRBV7-3	.	TRBJ2-2	CASSLLGRNTGELFF	TGTGCCAGCAGCCTCCTAGGGCGGAACACCGGGGAGCTGTTTTTT
once	TRBV2	.	TRBJ2-7	CASSEGGTEVYEQYF	TGTGCCAGCAGTGAAGGGGGGACGGAAGTCTACGAGCAGTACTTC
.	TRBV27	TRBD1	TRBJ1-2	CASRVDRGYGYTF	TGTGCCAGCAGGGTGGACAGGGGGTATGGCTACACCTTC
.	TRBV5-6	.	TRBJ2-7	CASSSSYEQYF	TGTGCCAGCAGCTCCTCCTACGAGCAGTACTTC
.	TRBV24-1	.	TRBJ2-2	CATRGSGELFF	TGTGCCACCAGAGGCTCGGGGGAGCTGTTTTTT
.	TRBV7-3	TRBD2	TRBJ2-7	CASSLGLAGGTYEQYF	TGTGCCAGCAGCCTAGGACTAGCGGGAGGTACCTACGAGCAGTACTTC
.	TRBV5-1	TRBD1	TRBJ1-2	CASRPIPGQGKSGYTF	TGCGCCAGCAGGCCAATTCCGGGACAGGGTAAGAGTGGCTACACCTTC
.	TRBV12-1	.	TRBJ1-5	CASSFRGGHQPQHF	TGTGCCAGCAGCTTTCGGGGAGGGCATCAGCCCCAGCATTTT
.	TRBV4-1	.	TRBJ1-5	CASSPLTGGLQPQHF	TGCGCCAGCAGCCCCCTAACCGGGGGGCTGCAGCCCCAGCATTTT
.	TRBV6-5	.	TRBJ2-1	CASRRDPGQQFF	TGTGCCAGCAGGAGGGACCCCGGCCAGCAGTTCTTC
once	TRBV28	.	TRBJ2-3	CASTPGGGSTDTQYF	TGTGCCAGCACCCCTGGCGGCGGTAGCACAGATACGCAGTATTTT
.	TRBV27	TRBD2	TRBJ2-7	CASGEGSEQYF	TGTGCCAGCGGGGAGGGATCCGAGCAGTACTTC
few	TRBV18	.	TRBJ2-3	CASSPSPSPADTQYF	TGTGCCAGCTCACCAAGCCCTAGTCCCGCAGATACGCAGTATTTT
.	TRBV7-8	.	TRBJ1-1	CASSLGAAGTEAFF	TGTGCCAGCAGCTTAGGGGCGGCGGGCACTGAAGCTTTCTTT
.	TRBV28	.	TRBJ1-2	CASSPPQGSRNYGYTF	TGTGCCAGCAGTCCTCCTCAGGGGAGTCGCAACTATGGCTACACCTTC
.	TRBV2	.	TRBJ2-7	CASSAQEVAYEQYF	TGTGCCAGCAGTGCCCAGGAGGTCGCCTACGAGCAGTACTTC
.	TRBV18	.	TRBJ2-3	CASSQVSTDTQYF	TGTGCCAGCTCACAGGTTAGCACAGATACGCAGTATTTT
.	TRBV7-9	.	TRBJ2-5	CASSITSSETQYF	TGTGCCAGCAGCATTACTAGTTCAGAGACCCAGTACTTC